These T cell receptor beta chains were read from a single sample in a study of shared clonotypes between healthy human individuals. Sequencing was performed with immunoSEQ multiplex PCR; in TCRdb, only in-frame clones are kept and a portion is missing. This repertoire shows about 1.1 million clones, more than 75% found once; its top ten account for approximately 0.5%. The sequenced sample consisted of memory CD4+ T cells from PBMCs. Receptors were obtained from a man younger than 30 in good health. Some clones in this sample may be carry-over from other donors' samples. CDR3s include the opening cysteine and the closing phenylalanine or tryptophan. The order of the fields is J gene, D gene, V gene, clone size, CDR3 protein, CDR3 DNA. The D gene is left open where the match is weak. Part of the rows lack a size; the others show once, few, many or a class for expanded clones.

>TRBJ2-7|.|TRBV6-1|.
CASTPRGGPWNEQYF
TGTGCCAGCACCCCGAGGGGGGGGCCCTGGAACGAGCAGTACTTC
>TRBJ2-2|.|TRBV28|.
CASSLSLDAGELFF
TGTGCCAGCAGTTTATCGCTTGACGCCGGGGAGCTGTTTTTT
>TRBJ2-5|TRBD2|TRBV27|.
CASRPRAGGYQETQYF
TGTGCCAGCCGCCCTAGAGCGGGAGGTTACCAAGAGACCCAGTACTTC
>TRBJ1-4|.|TRBV27|.
CASKNRVATNEKLFF
TGTGCCAGCAAAAACAGGGTTGCAACTAATGAAAAACTGTTTTTT
>TRBJ2-7|.|TRBV2|.
CASRNPVTYEQYF
TGTGCCAGCAGGAACCCAGTTACCTACGAGCAGTACTTC
>TRBJ2-7|TRBD1|TRBV13|once
CASSPGTGGSYEQYF
TGTGCCAGCAGCCCGGGGACAGGGGGTTCCTACGAGCAGTACTTC
>TRBJ2-1|TRBD2|TRBV7-3|few
CASSLQGLAGAEQFF
TGTGCCAGCAGCTTACAGGGCCTAGCGGGAGCTGAGCAGTTCTTC
>TRBJ1-1|.|TRBV29-1|.
CSVGGGDTEAFF
TGCAGCGTTGGGGGGGGTGATACTGAAGCTTTCTTT
>TRBJ1-1|TRBD1|TRBV27|.
CASSILQGRATEAFF
TGTGCCAGCAGTATACTACAGGGGAGGGCCACTGAAGCTTTCTTT
>TRBJ2-5|TRBD2|TRBV5-1|few
CASSFTSGKETQYF
TGCGCCAGCAGCTTCACCAGCGGGAAGGAGACCCAGTACTTC
>TRBJ1-1|.|TRBV5-1|.
CASRRDPGTEAFF
TGCGCCAGCAGACGGGACCCCGGGACTGAAGCTTTCTTT
>TRBJ2-7|.|TRBV18|.
CASSRTDEQYF
TGTGCCAGCTCAAGGACAGACGAGCAGTACTTC
>TRBJ1-5|.|TRBV7-2|.
CASSEQRDQPQHF
TGTGCCAGCAGCGAACAGAGAGATCAGCCCCAGCATTTT
>TRBJ1-6|.|TRBV7-9|once
CASSPRTNSPLHF
TGTGCCAGCAGCCCACGAACCAATTCACCCCTCCACTTT
>TRBJ2-7|TRBD2|TRBV7-9|once
CASSSRAGLGDEQYF
TGTGCCAGCAGCTCCCGAGCGGGGCTCGGGGACGAGCAGTACTTC
>TRBJ2-1|TRBD2|TRBV15|.
CATSRVRLAGRDEQFF
TGTGCCACCAGCAGAGTTCGACTAGCGGGAAGGGATGAGCAGTTCTTC
>TRBJ2-2|.|TRBV5-1|once
CASSKTGTKRNSNTGELFF
TGCGCCAGCAGCAAAACCGGGACGAAGCGCAATTCGAACACCGGGGAGCTGTTTTTT
>TRBJ2-3|TRBD1|TRBV7-3|.
CASSLGTGSTDTQYF
TGTGCCAGCAGCTTAGGGACAGGGTCAACAGATACGCAGTATTTT
>TRBJ2-7|TRBD2|TRBV11-1|.
CASRPAGGFYEQYF
TGTGCCAGCAGACCCGCGGGAGGGTTCTACGAGCAGTACTTC
>TRBJ2-7|.|TRBV21-1|.
CATTKFRRGCFYEQYF
TGTGCCACCACTAAATTTAGACGTGGGTGTTTCTACGAGCAGTACTTC
>TRBJ2-7|TRBD2|TRBV28|.
CASTGTSGSNEQYF
TGTGCCAGCACGGGGACTAGCGGGAGTAACGAGCAGTACTTC
>TRBJ2-7|TRBD1|TRBV25-1|.
CASSALQGANYEQYF
TGTGCCAGCAGTGCGCTACAGGGGGCGAACTACGAGCAGTACTTC
>TRBJ2-4|.|TRBV4-1|.
CASSQLGQSQINIQYF
TGCGCCAGCAGCCAACTGGGGCAGTCCCAAATAAACATTCAGTACTTC
>TRBJ2-7|.|TRBV7-2|.
CASSRNPGYEQYF
TGTGCCAGCAGCCGCAATCCAGGGTACGAGCAGTACTTC
>TRBJ2-7|TRBD2|TRBV11-2|.
CASSPGLAEAYEQYF
TGTGCCAGCAGCCCGGGACTAGCGGAGGCCTACGAGCAGTACTTC
>TRBJ2-5|TRBD1|TRBV15|many
CATSRGQGRAETQYF
TGTGCCACCAGCAGAGGACAGGGGCGCGCGGAGACCCAGTACTTC
>TRBJ1-5|TRBD1|TRBV10-3|.
CAISESTQAGGSNQPQHF
TGTGCCATCAGTGAGTCGACTCAGGCAGGGGGAAGCAATCAGCCCCAGCATTTT
>TRBJ1-2|.|TRBV28|.
CASSFEASGGYTF
TGTGCCAGCAGTTTTGAGGCTTCCGGGGGCTACACCTTC
>TRBJ1-2|.|TRBV6-1|.
CASTSGYGYTF
TGTGCCAGCACCTCAGGGTACGGCTACACCTTC
>TRBJ2-5|TRBD1|TRBV5-6|.
CASSLLQGVRETQYF
TGTGCCAGCAGCTTGTTGCAGGGGGTCCGGGAGACCCAGTACTTC
>TRBJ1-2|.|TRBV6-5|.
CASSYSRGSNYGYTF
TGTGCCAGCAGTTACTCGAGGGGCAGTAACTATGGCTACACCTTC
>TRBJ2-7|.|TRBV5-1|.
CASSFTIASSEQYF
TGCGCCAGCAGCTTTACTATAGCTAGCTCCGAGCAGTACTTC
>TRBJ2-1|.|TRBV18|.
CASSPGLAQNSYNEQFF
TGTGCCAGCTCACCCGGGCTGGCGCAGAACTCCTACAATGAGCAGTTCTTC
>TRBJ2-5|TRBD1|TRBV5-1|.
CASSLGTGPGETQYF
TGCGCCAGCAGCTTGGGGACAGGGCCGGGGGAGACCCAGTACTTC
>TRBJ1-2|.|TRBV30|.
CAWSAFYGYTF
TGTGCCTGGAGTGCCTTTTATGGCTACACCTTC
>TRBJ1-4|.|TRBV5-1|.
CASSLGWGEKLFF
TGCGCCAGCAGCCTCGGATGGGGTGAAAAACTGTTTTTT
>TRBJ2-5|.|TRBV4-3|.
CASSRNGASSVQETQYF
TGCGCCAGCAGCCGGAATGGGGCTAGCTCGGTCCAAGAGACCCAGTACTTC
>TRBJ1-1|.|TRBV5-1|.
CASSLPGSNTEAFF
TGCGCCAGCAGCTTGCCTGGGTCTAACACTGAAGCTTTCTTT
>TRBJ2-4|TRBD1|TRBV19|.
CASSSGTGALF
TGTGCCAGTAGTTCCGGGACAGGGGCACTCTTC
>TRBJ2-3|.|TRBV5-1|.
CASSSPPGRPPSDTQYF
TGCGCCAGCAGCTCCCCCCCTGGTAGACCCCCATCAGATACGCAGTATTTT
>TRBJ1-2|.|TRBV28|few
CASSLWDRAAGYGYTF
TGTGCCAGCAGTTTATGGGACAGAGCGGCCGGCTATGGCTACACCTTC
>TRBJ2-3|.|TRBV5-1|.
CASSPGPGTDTQYF
TGCGCCAGCAGCCCGGGCCCCGGTACAGATACGCAGTATTTT
>TRBJ2-1|.|TRBV7-9|.
CASSRLDAEQFF
TGTGCCAGCAGCCGCCTTGACGCGGAGCAGTTCTTC
>TRBJ2-7|.|TRBV2|few
CASSVLVTYEQYF
TGTGCCAGCAGTGTCCTAGTGACCTACGAGCAGTACTTC
>TRBJ2-5|.|TRBV6-1|once
CASNPRRVKTQYF
TGTGCCAGCAACCCCCGGCGGGTTAAGACCCAGTACTTC
>TRBJ2-7|.|TRBV5-5|.
CASSLVGRGWEQYF
TGTGCCAGCAGCTTGGTCGGTCGCGGATGGGAGCAGTACTTC
>TRBJ1-6|.|TRBV2|once
CASREEGRAYSPLHF
TGTGCCAGCAGAGAGGAGGGCAGGGCCTACTCACCCCTCCACTTT
>TRBJ1-1|.|TRBV5-1|few
CASSLRENTEAFF
TGCGCCAGCAGCTTGAGAGAGAACACTGAAGCTTTCTTT
>TRBJ1-4|.|TRBV7-2|.
CASTTSGGIKDEKLFF
TGTGCCAGCACCACCTCGGGGGGGATCAAGGATGAAAAACTGTTTTTT
>TRBJ2-1|TRBD2|TRBV7-9|.
CASSLVGGRSNEQFF
TGTGCCAGCAGCTTAGTCGGCGGGAGATCCAATGAGCAGTTCTTC
>TRBJ1-1|.|TRBV30|few
CAWSSVRNTEAFF
TGTGCCTGGAGTAGCGTGCGGAACACTGAAGCTTTCTTT
>TRBJ1-1|.|TRBV7-3|.
CASSFSHGVTEAFF
TGTGCCAGCAGCTTCTCCCACGGGGTCACTGAAGCTTTCTTT
>TRBJ2-7|.|TRBV18|few
CASSPPAPLAFEQYF
TGTGCCAGCTCACCACCGGCCCCTTTGGCGTTCGAGCAGTACTTC
>TRBJ2-2|.|TRBV7-6|.
CASSPLYATGELFF
TGTGCCAGCAGCCCCCTATACGCGACCGGGGAGCTGTTTTTT
>TRBJ2-5|.|TRBV7-3|.
CASRVGGGFQETQYF
TGTGCCAGCAGGGTCGGAGGGGGATTCCAAGAGACCCAGTACTTC